What follows are 25 T cell receptor beta chains derived from one specimen sequenced in a study of identical twins. TCRdb re-called the 5' RACE reads with MiXCR, one entry per CDR3 protein. The sample records 350,000 to 500,000 distinct CDR3 sequences, roughly 18% being singletons. Sample: naive T cells sorted from blood. The source of these receptors is a man in his fifties in good health.

This clonotype was counted between two and nine times. The gene calls are TRBV7-9 and TRBJ2-2, with D unclear. CDR1 and CDR2 from the germline V gene are SEHNR and FQNEAQ (reference sequence). V was clipped by 7 bases and J by 6 bases, with 18 bases between them. The CDR3 runs 15 residues. CDR3 residues: CASTQRALRAGELFF. CDR3 sequence (DNA): TGTGCCAGCACCCAAAGGGCGCTGAGAGCCGGGGAGCTGTTTTTT.

The rearrangement uses TRBV15 and TRBJ2-7; TRBD2 is a possible D gene (5 bases). The CDR3 runs to 16 residues. From germline, CDR1 is LNHNV and CDR2 YYDKDF (reference sequence). The V end lost 1 base, the J end lost 0 bases, and 13 bases lay between the germline ends. The CDR3 DNA sequence: TGTGCCACCAGCAGAGGGTCGGGGATTAGCTCCTACGAGCAGTACTTC. Encoded protein: CATSRGSGISSYEQYF.

This clonotype is a singleton in its sample. Here the CDR3 reads CASSLIGQGFSYEQYF. CDR3 DNA: TGTGCCAGCAGTTTAATTGGACAGGGGTTCTCCTACGAGCAGTACTTC. This chain links TRBV12-3 or TRBV12-4 with TRBJ2-7; 9 bases align to TRBD1. Unmatched junction bases numbered 5, after V lost 2 bases and J lost 0 bases. This CDR3 is built from 16 residues.

V and J are TRBV6-2 or TRBV6-3 and TRBJ2-3; no definite D call. Germline values: CDR1 MNHEY, CDR2 SVGEGT. V lost 8 bases to trimming and J lost 3 bases, with 9 bases between them. The CDR3 has 12 residues. In DNA form, the CDR3 reads TGTGCCAGCGCCCCCGGGACAGATACGCAGTATTTT. Its translation is CASAPGTDTQYF.

There are many counts of this clonotype. DNA of the CDR3: TGTGCCAGCAGTAACCGACGGAACCAAGAGACCCAGTACTTC. This gives the protein CASSNRRNQETQYF. The chain couples TRBV6-5 to TRBJ2-5; no clear D gene. The germline gives CDR1 MNHEY, CDR2 SVGAGI. CDR3 length: 14 residues. Trimming pared 5 bases from V and 0 bases from J, leaving 10 bases between.

In this sample, this clonotype turned up a few times. The chain has TRBV6-5 and TRBJ2-7; D is ambiguous. The CDR3 runs to 13 residues. V gave up 2 bases and J gave up 2 bases, with 7 bases separating them. CDR1 is MNHEY, CDR2 SVGAGI, per germline. Here the CDR3 reads CASSYVGPYEQYF. The CDR3 DNA reads TGTGCCAGCAGTTACGTAGGGCCCTACGAGCAGTACTTC.

This clonotype occurred many times. This chain joins TRBV27 and TRBJ2-3; 8 nucleotides align to TRBD2. The CDR3 totals 16 residues. Per the germline V gene, CDR1 is MNHEY and CDR2 is SMNVEV (reference sequence). J gave up 1 base and V 1 base, and 4 bases lay outside the gene matches. CDR3 sequence: CASSLYGGAGTDTQYF. The CDR3 nucleotides are TGTGCCAGCAGTTTATACGGGGGGGCCGGCACAGATACGCAGTATTTT.

The chain joins TRBV12-3 or TRBV12-4 to TRBJ1-4, with D possibly TRBD1 on 6 matching bases. CDR3 length: 15 residues. V was pared by 6 bases and J by 4 bases, with 15 bases between. The CDR3: CASRPTGPGNEKLFF. In nucleotides, the CDR3 is TGTGCCAGCAGGCCAACAGGGCCGGGTAATGAAAAACTGTTTTTT.

This clonotype was observed a few times. The gene calls are TRBV29-1 and TRBJ2-3; TRBD2 agrees at 9 bases. Germline CDR1 SQVTM, CDR2 ANQGSEA. Trimming removed 8 bases from V and 1 base from J; junction bases left unmatched: 7. The CDR3 extends over 14 amino acids. The CDR3 region has the DNA TGCAGCCTGTTAGCGGGAGAGGGCACAGATACGCAGTATTTT. This sequence encodes CSLLAGEGTDTQYF.

The chain joins TRBV7-8 to TRBJ2-7; 10 bases map to TRBD1. V shed 0 bases and J 7 bases; nucleotides not matched to a gene: 3. The CDR3 consists of 14 residues. Germline V CDR1 and CDR2: SGHVS, FQNEAQ. In nucleotides, the CDR3 is TGTGCCAGCAGCTTAGCCCGGACAGGGGGTGAGCAGTACTTC. Its translation: CASSLARTGGEQYF.

The V call is TRBV4-3, the J call TRBJ2-3; TRBD2 aligns across 12 bases. Germline V gene lookup returns CDR1 LGHNA and CDR2 YSLEER. Unmatched junction bases numbered 4, after V lost 4 bases and J lost 2 bases. The CDR3 totals 16 residues. The CDR3: CASSLASGGATDTQYF. The CDR3 DNA reads as TGCGCCAGCAGCCTCGCTAGCGGGGGGGCCACAGATACGCAGTATTTT.

The chain combines TRBV2 with TRBJ2-2; D possibly corresponds to TRBD1 (7 bases). The CDR3 totals 14 residues. Per germline, CDR1 SNHLY and CDR2 FYNNEI. V lost 2 bases, J lost 6 bases, and 10 bases lay in between. CDR3 nucleotide sequence: TGTGCCAGCAGTGAATTCAGGGGGGCCGGGGAGCTGTTTTTT. Its translation is CASSEFRGAGELFF.

The chain links TRBV29-1 to TRBJ2-6; the match to TRBD1 covers 11 bases. V lost 4 bases to trimming and J lost 0 bases; unmatched junction nucleotides: 5. The CDR3 totals 17 residues. CDR1 and CDR2 from the germline V gene are SQVTM and ANQGSEA. The CDR3 sequence: CSVVGTGGLSGANVLTF. CDR3 DNA: TGCAGCGTTGTAGGGACAGGGGGACTCTCTGGGGCCAACGTCCTGACTTTC.

The chain recombines TRBV20-1 with TRBJ2-7; tentatively, D is TRBD2 (5 bases). V was pared by 1 base and J by 0 bases, with 10 bases between. CDR3 size: 14 residues. In germline, CDR1 is DFQATT, CDR2 SNEGSKA (reference sequence). This chain's CDR3 is CSARVLRASYEQYF. The CDR3 bases are TGCAGTGCTAGAGTTCTGAGGGCCTCCTACGAGCAGTACTTC.

In this sample, this clonotype turned up once. V usage is TRBV7-9 and J usage is TRBJ2-1; 8 bases are shared with TRBD1. Losses at the gene ends were 4 bases for V and 9 bases for J; bases not matched to a gene: 11. CDR3 length: 15 amino acids. CDR1 is SEHNR, CDR2 FQNEAQ, per germline (reference sequence). The CDR3 is CASSSQGAFISEQFF. Written as DNA, the CDR3 is TGTGCCAGCAGCTCCCAGGGGGCTTTCATCAGTGAGCAGTTCTTC.

This clonotype was seen ten or more times. The chain employs TRBV25-1 and TRBJ2-5; 14 nucleotides agree with TRBD2. V lost 3 bases and J lost 4; bases outside the gene matches: 7. The CDR3 consists of 17 residues. Germline CDR1 MGHDK, CDR2 SYGVNS. CDR3 DNA sequence: TGTGCCAGCAGTGACGCCAGACTAGCGGGAGGGGGAGAGACCCAGTACTTC. It codes for CASSDARLAGGGETQYF. The full variable domain, its missing parts supplied by reference TRBV25-1 and TRBJ2-5, is EADIYQTPRYLVIGTGKKITLECSQTMGHDKMYWYQQDPGMELHLIHYSYGVNSTEKGDLSSESTVSRIRTEHFPLTLESARPSHTSQYLCASSDARLAGGGETQYFGPGTRLLVL.

The chain combines TRBV5-1 with TRBJ2-4, with TRBD2 matching 7 bases. Losses at the gene ends were 0 bases for V and 7 bases for J; bases not matched to a gene: 4. The germline V gene encodes CDR1 SGHRS and CDR2 YFSETQ. The CDR3 is 14 residues long. Here the CDR3 reads CASSLERGVNIQYF. CDR3 nucleotide sequence: TGCGCCAGCAGCTTGGAACGGGGGGTGAACATTCAGTACTTC.

This clonotype was detected many times. The chain joins TRBV12-3 or TRBV12-4 to TRBJ2-1; 8 nucleotides agree with TRBD2. The CDR3 contains 15 residues. Unmatched junction bases numbered 7, after V lost 6 bases and J lost 3 bases. CDR3 sequence reads: CASRPTSGDYNEQFF. DNA of the CDR3: TGTGCCAGCAGACCAACTAGCGGCGACTACAATGAGCAGTTCTTC.

This clonotype has a count of ten or more. The chain employs TRBV28 and TRBJ1-2; TRBD1 might be the D (6 bases). From germline, CDR1 is MDHEN and CDR2 SYDVKM. Trimming shortened V by 6 bases and J by 6 bases, and 17 bases separated the two germline ends. The CDR3 is made up of 14 amino acids. The CDR3 reads CASSPQGRADGYTF. The CDR3 DNA sequence: TGTGCCAGCAGCCCCCAGGGGAGGGCTGATGGCTACACCTTC.

V gene TRBV12-3 or TRBV12-4 combines with J gene TRBJ2-1; no clear D gene. The germline V and J ends were trimmed by 4 bases and 5 bases, with 6 bases remaining between them. This CDR3 has 12 residues. The CDR3 DNA reads as TGTGCCAGCAGTTCGATAGACAATGAGCAGTTCTTC. It codes for CASSSIDNEQFF.

In its sample, this clonotype was seen many times. This chain uses TRBV7-9 with TRBJ2-7; 9 bases fit TRBD1. CDR3 length equals 14 residues. Germline trimming cut 8 bases from V and 1 base from J; bases unmatched to any gene: 6. Germline V gives CDR1 SEHNR, CDR2 FQNEAQ (reference sequence). The CDR3 sequence: CASSRQGDSYEQYF. The CDR3 DNA reads as TGTGCCAGCTCAAGACAGGGGGATTCCTACGAGCAGTACTTC.

The rearrangement links TRBV20-1 to TRBJ1-2, with 9 positions matching TRBD1. The CDR3 runs 13 residues. Looked up from germline, CDR1 is DFQATT and CDR2 is SNEGSKA (reference sequence). J was trimmed by 6 bases and V by 3 bases; bases with no gene match: 5. This chain's CDR3 is CSASSGTGHGYTF. In nucleotides, the CDR3 is TGCAGTGCTAGTTCCGGGACAGGGCATGGCTACACCTTC.

This chain joins TRBV5-1 and TRBJ2-1; D possibly uses TRBD1 or TRBD2 (5 bases each). CDR3 length: 14 amino acids. Germline V gene data show CDR1 as SGHRS and CDR2 as YFSETQ. V dropped 1 base and J dropped 5 bases, with 10 bases sitting between them. This chain's CDR3 is CASSLIEGNNEQFF. The CDR3 DNA sequence: TGCGCCAGCAGCTTGATTGAGGGGAACAATGAGCAGTTCTTC.

This clonotype was recorded at least ten times. The gene calls are TRBV9 and TRBJ2-3; TRBD2 agrees at 8 bases. Germline CDR1 reads SGDLS; CDR2 reads YYNGEE. The V and J ends lost 5 bases and 1 base, in that order; junction bases with no gene match: 3. The CDR3 covers 14 residues. CDR3 coding DNA: TGTGCCAGCAGTGTTAGCGGGGGCACAGATACGCAGTATTTT. It translates to CASSVSGGTDTQYF.

This clonotype was seen more than once but under ten times. The chain uses TRBV7-2 and TRBJ2-1; 9 bases are a match to TRBD2. From germline, CDR1 is SGHTA and CDR2 FQGNSA. The CDR3 covers 14 residues. J gave up 7 bases and V 2 bases, and 3 bases lay outside the gene matches. CDR3 bases: TGTGCCAGCAGCTTATTCCTAGCGGGGAATGAGCAGTTCTTC. Protein sequence: CASSLFLAGNEQFF.